These 29 T cell receptor beta chains were all obtained from the same sample, sequenced in a study of CD8+CD57+ T cells in acquired aplastic anemia. Using genomic DNA as the template, TCR beta VDJ and CDR3 profiling was carried out. In TCRdb, the reads were re-called with MiXCR into one record per CDR3 protein. The sample records roughly 170,000 distinct CDR3 sequences, 45% to 60% being singletons. For sequencing, patients were chosen who had shown expansion of CD8+CD57+ cells by flow cytometry. Sequencing used sorted CD4+, CD8+, or CD8+CD57+ T cells (not recorded which) from PBMCs. All receptors come from a human donor with aplastic anemia.

This clonotype was counted at least ten times. V usage is TRBV14 and J usage is TRBJ2-5, with TRBD2 matching over 8 bases. Germline CDR1 is SGHDN and CDR2 is FVKESK. The CDR3 is 15 amino acids. The V segment lost 2 bases and the J segment 2 bases; nucleotides outside the gene matches: 4. The CDR3 sequence is CASSQWRGEQETQYF. The CDR3 region has the DNA TGTGCCAGCAGCCAATGGCGGGGGGAACAAGAGACCCAGTACTTC.

The chain recombines TRBV2 with TRBJ1-5, with 11 positions matching TRBD1. This CDR3 spans 15 amino acids. With 6 bases clipped from V and 5 bases from J, the junction kept 6 bases outside the gene matches. CDR1 SNHLY and CDR2 FYNNEI come from the germline V gene. The CDR3 nucleotides read TGTGCCAGCAGCAACTCGGACAGGGGGCATCAGCCCCAGCATTTT. Protein: CASSNSDRGHQPQHF. The full variable domain, with the rest looked up from reference TRBV2 and TRBJ1-5, is EPEVTQTPSHQVTQMGQEVILRCVPISNHLYFYWYRQILGQKVEFLVSFYNNEISEKSEIFDDQFSVERPDGSNFTLKIRSTKLEDSAMYFCASSNSDRGHQPQHFGDGTRLSIL.

This clonotype was detected many times. The V and J genes are TRBV6-1 and TRBJ2-1, with D maybe TRBD2 (6 bases). The ends were cut back, 0 bases at V and 12 bases at J, with 12 bases in the middle. Per germline, CDR1 MNHNS and CDR2 SASEGT. The CDR3 runs to 13 residues. The CDR3: CASSEARGAGQFF. The CDR3 DNA follows: TGTGCCAGCAGTGAAGCGCGGGGAGCAGGGCAGTTCTTC.

The rearrangement uses TRBV15 and TRBJ1-5; tentatively, D is TRBD1 (6 bases). This CDR3 spans 15 amino acids. V gave up 1 base and J gave up 10 bases, with 17 bases separating them. The germline gives CDR1 LNHNV, CDR2 YYDKDF (reference sequence). The CDR3 coding sequence is TGTGCCACCAGCAGAGGGGGGCAGCAGTCTACACCCCAGCATTTT. As protein: CATSRGGQQSTPQHF.

This clonotype was found many times. The chain employs TRBV19 and TRBJ1-2; D may be TRBD1 (5 bases). This CDR3 region has 15 residues. Germline CDR1 and CDR2: LNHDA and SQIVND (reference sequence). V dropped 5 bases and J dropped 8 bases, with 21 bases sitting between them. CDR3 coding DNA: TGTGCCAGTAGTGGGGCCCTATTCCCAGGCCAGGGCTACACCTTC. Translation gives CASSGALFPGQGYTF.

There are many counts of this clonotype. The chain couples TRBV19 to TRBJ1-1; D remains unclear. V shed 5 bases and J shed 1 base, with 8 bases lying between them. Germline CDR1 LNHDA, CDR2 SQIVND (reference sequence). The CDR3 is made up of 13 amino acids. CDR3 sequence reads: CASSFTKNTEAFF. The DNA for the CDR3 is TGTGCCAGTAGTTTCACCAAGAACACTGAAGCTTTCTTT.

This clonotype was recorded at least ten times. The chain recombines TRBV6-6 with TRBJ2-7, with D possibly being TRBD1 (6 bases). The length of the CDR3 is 13 residues. The germline V and J ends were trimmed by 1 base and 5 bases, with 9 bases remaining between them. Germline V gives CDR1 MNHNY, CDR2 SVGAGI (reference sequence). This CDR3 is CASSYFTGNEQYF. The DNA for the CDR3 is TGTGCCAGCAGTTACTTCACAGGGAACGAGCAGTACTTC.

This clonotype was found many times. The chain employs TRBV19 and TRBJ1-1; D is uncertain. Germline-derived CDR1 and CDR2 are LNHDA and SQIVND (reference sequence). The CDR3 runs 13 residues. V dropped 0 bases and J dropped 5 bases, with 7 bases sitting between them. This CDR3 reads CASSIDRSTEAFF. CDR3 DNA sequence: TGTGCCAGTAGTATAGATAGAAGTACTGAAGCTTTCTTT.

As for this clonotype: At one boundary the junction diverges from the germline segment, which might be a read error. The rearrangement links TRBV20-1 to TRBJ2-5; D gene uncertain. This CDR3 has 14 residues. Germline V lookup: CDR1 DFQATT, CDR2 SNEGSKA (reference sequence). The CDR3 coding sequence is TGCGGTGCTAGTGCCCTGGACGGCAAAGAGACCCAGTACTTC. It is translated as CGASALDGKETQYF.

The V call is TRBV20-1, the J call TRBJ2-3; TRBD2 matches at 8 bases. This CDR3 is built from 15 residues. CDR1 is DFQATT, CDR2 SNEGSKA, per germline (reference sequence). V lost 3 bases, J lost 0 bases, and 5 bases stayed unmatched. Here the CDR3 reads CSASARLASTDTQYF. The CDR3 DNA is TGCAGTGCTAGCGCAAGACTAGCGAGCACAGATACGCAGTATTTT.

This sequence joins TRBV20-1 and TRBJ2-7; 8 bases line up with TRBD2. J gave up 1 base and V 2 bases, and 7 bases lay outside the gene matches. The CDR3 spans 15 residues. Germline V lookup: CDR1 DFQATT, CDR2 SNEGSKA (reference sequence). This CDR3 is CSARSASGSSYEQYF. The DNA for the CDR3 is TGCAGTGCTAGATCGGCTAGCGGGTCATCCTACGAGCAGTACTTC.

This clonotype was seen repeatedly, ten times or more. The chain recombines TRBV6-5 with TRBJ2-7, with TRBD2 matching 9 bases. Looked up from germline, CDR1 is MNHEY and CDR2 is SVGAGI. The CDR3 has 16 amino acids. The J segment lost 4 bases and the V segment lost 0 bases, leaving 7 bases of the junction unmatched. The CDR3 sequence is CASSYSFAGGPYEQYF. The CDR3, as DNA: TGTGCCAGCAGTTACTCGTTTGCGGGGGGGCCGTACGAGCAGTACTTC.

The chain couples TRBV29-1 to TRBJ1-1, with TRBD1 as a possible D gene (6 bases). The CDR3 sequence is 15 residues long. The V end was cut by 3 bases, the J end by 3 bases, with 17 bases between. Germline lookup yields CDR1 SQVTM and CDR2 ANQGSEA. The CDR3 loop reads CSVDYRAGFHTEAFF. CDR3 DNA: TGCAGCGTTGATTACAGGGCGGGTTTCCACACTGAAGCTTTCTTT. Based on the CDR3 plus reference TRBV29-1 and TRBJ1-1, the full variable domain is SAVISQKPSRDICQRGTSLTIQCQVDSQVTMMFWYRQQPGQSLTLIATANQGSEATYESGFVIDKFPISRPNLTFSTLTVSNMSPEDSSIYLCSVDYRAGFHTEAFFGQGTRLTVV.

The V call is TRBV5-1, the J call TRBJ2-3; TRBD1 aligns across 10 bases. Losses at the gene ends were 4 bases for V and 1 base for J; bases not matched to a gene: 6. Germline V lookup: CDR1 SGHRS, CDR2 YFSETQ. The CDR3 is 16 amino acids. CDR3 in DNA: TGCGCCAGCAGCAACCCCGGGACAGGGGGCACAGATACGCAGTATTTT. This translates into CASSNPGTGGTDTQYF.

This clonotype has just a few counts. Lacking the conserved final phenylalanine or tryptophan, this CDR3 likely reflects a read error. The gene calls are TRBV11-1 and TRBJ1-5, with TRBD1 as a possible D gene (5 bases). V was cut by 3 bases and J by 0 bases, with 18 bases left in between. The germline V gene has CDR1 SGHAT and CDR2 FQDESV (reference sequence). This CDR3 is built from 18 residues. CDR3 DNA: TGTGCCAGCAGCTTGTATACTGACAGCCGATATAGCAATCAGCCCCAGCATGTT. Translating gives CASSLYTDSRYSNQPQHV.

This clonotype has a count of ten or more. V usage is TRBV5-4 and J usage is TRBJ2-5, with no clear D. CDR3 size: 14 residues. Germline V gene sequence: CDR1 SGHNT, CDR2 YYREEE (reference sequence). V shed 1 base and J shed 4 bases, with 11 bases lying between them. This chain's CDR3 is CASSLSALRETQYF. The CDR3 DNA is TGTGCCAGCAGCTTGAGCGCTTTGCGAGAGACCCAGTACTTC.

The V call is TRBV7-6, the J call TRBJ2-2; D ambiguous. CDR3 length: 13 amino acids. Germline assignment: CDR1 SGHVS and CDR2 FNYEAQ. With 5 bases removed from V and 6 bases from J, the gap between germline ends came to 10 bases. The CDR3 here is CASSPSAPGELFF. The CDR3 DNA reads TGTGCCAGCAGCCCCAGCGCCCCCGGGGAGCTGTTTTTT.

The V and J genes are TRBV7-8 and TRBJ1-1; no clear D. CDR3 length: 15 residues. Deletions cut 4 bases from V and 0 bases from J, with 12 bases between. Germline CDR1 SGHVS, CDR2 FQNEAQ. The CDR3 sequence is CASSSNGHLNTEAFF. For the CDR3, the DNA is TGTGCCAGCAGCTCTAACGGTCATCTGAACACTGAAGCTTTCTTT.

This clonotype was picked up a small number of times. V and J are TRBV12-3 or TRBV12-4 and TRBJ2-6; the D is unclear. The CDR3 sequence is 13 residues long. V dropped 6 bases and J dropped 1 base, with 4 bases sitting between them. The CDR3 coding sequence is TGTGCCAGCAGGGGATCTGGGGCCAACGTCCTGACTTTC. Its translation: CASRGSGANVLTF.

This clonotype was seen repeatedly, ten times or more. The gene calls are TRBV24-1 and TRBJ2-5, with D hard to call. Germline CDR1 and CDR2: KGHDR and SFDVKD. CDR3 length: 15 amino acids. V lost 0 bases, J lost 0 bases, and 7 bases lay in between. Here the CDR3 reads CATSDLLGDQETQYF. The CDR3 region has the DNA TGTGCCACCAGTGATTTGCTCGGAGACCAAGAGACCCAGTACTTC.

This clonotype was seen a few times. The J gene is TRBJ2-3, the V gene TRBV25-1; D possibly corresponds to TRBD2 (5 bases). The V gene's germline CDR1 is MGHDK and CDR2 SYGVNS. Trimming stripped 2 bases from V and 4 bases from J, with 25 bases between. The CDR3 consists of 19 residues. The CDR3 DNA follows: TGTGCCAGCAGTGAAGAAGCTAGCAGTGGGATAGGGAGACCAGATACGCAGTATTTT. This gives the protein CASSEEASSGIGRPDTQYF. The complete variable domain, with remaining parts taken from reference TRBV25-1 and TRBJ2-3, reads EADIYQTPRYLVIGTGKKITLECSQTMGHDKMYWYQQDPGMELHLIHYSYGVNSTEKGDLSSESTVSRIRTEHFPLTLESARPSHTSQYLCASSEEASSGIGRPDTQYFGPGTRLTVL.

This clonotype was found once. The chain couples TRBV7-9 to TRBJ1-2, with a tentative D call TRBD1 (6 bases). With 6 bases removed from V and 0 bases from J, the gap between germline ends came to 14 bases. This CDR3 contains 15 residues. From germline, CDR1 is SEHNR and CDR2 FQNEAQ (reference sequence). CDR3 in amino acids: CASSGGRRANYGYTF. The CDR3 DNA reads TGTGCCAGCAGTGGGGGCCGCCGAGCTAACTATGGCTACACCTTC.

The CDR3 DNA reads as TGTGCCAGTAGTATAGCGGCCATTGCCTACGAGCAGTACTTC. This codes for CASSIAAIAYEQYF. The chain combines TRBV19 with TRBJ2-7; D gene ambiguous. This CDR3 is 14 amino acids long. V lost 1 base and J lost 2, with 9 bases in between. Germline CDR1 reads LNHDA; CDR2 reads SQIVND (reference sequence).

This chain connects TRBV20-1 to TRBJ2-1; 9 nucleotides line up with TRBD2. The CDR3 loop spans 20 amino acids. The V segment lost 3 bases and the J segment 0 bases; nucleotides outside the gene matches: 18. The germline V gene has CDR1 DFQATT and CDR2 SNEGSKA (reference sequence). CDR3 loop: CSASTALAGEGASSYNEQFF. In nucleotides, the CDR3 is TGCAGTGCTAGTACCGCACTAGCGGGTGAGGGGGCCAGCTCCTACAATGAGCAGTTCTTC.

At least ten counts were recorded for this clonotype. The rearrangement joins TRBV10-3 to TRBJ1-3; 8 bases fit TRBD1. Germline CDR1 reads ENHRY; CDR2 reads SYGVKD. V lost 3 bases and J lost 3; bases outside the gene matches: 7. The CDR3 sequence is 16 residues long. The CDR3 nucleotides read TGTGCCATCAGTGACCAAGACAGGGGAGGTGGAAACACCATATATTTT. Its translation: CAISDQDRGGGNTIYF.

The J gene is TRBJ2-1, the V gene TRBV20-1; no reliable D call. This CDR3 has 17 amino acids. CDR1 DFQATT and CDR2 SNEGSKA come from the germline V gene (reference sequence). The V gene lost 0 bases and the J gene lost 2 bases, with 17 bases spanning the gap. CDR3 loop: CSARDPQAVDTYNEQFF. The CDR3 DNA follows: TGCAGTGCTAGAGATCCCCAGGCAGTTGATACCTACAATGAGCAGTTCTTC.

The sample holds a few counts of this clonotype. The chain recombines TRBV10-3 with TRBJ1-2, with D unclear. Trimming stripped 3 bases from V and 2 bases from J, with 7 bases between. The CDR3 sequence is 13 residues long. Germline-derived CDR1 and CDR2 are ENHRY and SYGVKD. The DNA for the CDR3 is TGTGCCATCAGTGAAGGCCAGAACTATGGCTACACCTTC. Translated, it gives CAISEGQNYGYTF.

This clonotype was picked up a small number of times. The rearrangement uses TRBV19 and TRBJ1-2, with no clear D. Germline V gene data show CDR1 as LNHDA and CDR2 as SQIVND (reference sequence). Trimming removed 2 bases at V and 0 bases at J, with 7 bases between. This CDR3 has 14 amino acids. This CDR3 reads CASSITGANYGYTF. The CDR3 DNA follows: TGTGCCAGTAGTATAACGGGTGCTAACTATGGCTACACCTTC.

V usage is TRBV7-2 and J usage is TRBJ2-5, with 11 bases matching TRBD1. The CDR3 sequence is 15 residues long. CDR1 and CDR2 from the germline V gene are SGHTA and FQGNSA. V shed 5 bases and J 4 bases; nucleotides not matched to a gene: 6. CDR3 protein: CASSHGTGGGETQYF. The CDR3 DNA reads TGTGCCAGCAGCCACGGGACAGGGGGTGGAGAGACCCAGTACTTC.